These T cell receptor beta chains were read from a single sample in a study of human T cells and chemical hapten exposure. Via MiXCR, TCRdb re-called the 5' RACE reads, giving one row per CDR3 protein. The sample holds about 140,000 distinct CDR3 sequences, roughly 4.1% seen once. Source of these receptors: a female donor in good health. Both conserved end residues are part of each CDR3. A D gene is named only where the DNA matches it firmly. Clone sizes are given selectively: once, few, many, or a class where the clone is expanded.

D gene	V gene	clone size	J gene	CDR3 DNA	CDR3 protein
TRBD1	TRBV6-2/TRBV6-3	many	TRBJ1-2	TGTGCCAGCAGTTACCCTAGGGGACAGGGAGGCGATGGCTACACCTTC	CASSYPRGQGGDGYTF
TRBD2	TRBV7-2	many	TRBJ2-1	TGTGCCAGCAGCTTTAACGAGCGGGGGCTTGAGCAGTTCTTC	CASSFNERGLEQFF
-	TRBV21-1	many	TRBJ1-5	TGTGCCAGCAGCTCATCCGGGACAGGGAGAGGGTTCGATCAGCCCCAGCATTTT	CASSSSGTGRGFDQPQHF
-	TRBV6-1	-	TRBJ2-6	TGTGCCAGCACCCTCTCTGGGGCCAACGTCCTGACTTTC	CASTLSGANVLTF
TRBD2	TRBV19	many	TRBJ2-5	TGTGCCAGTAGTGCTAGCGGGCAAGAGACCCAGTACTTC	CASSASGQETQYF
TRBD1	TRBV2	many	TRBJ2-7	TGTGCCAGCAGCGAAACGCGCGATGGGACAGGGAGGCCCTACGAGCAGTACTTC	CASSETRDGTGRPYEQYF
-	TRBV15	many	TRBJ2-3	TGTGCCACCAGCAGAGATGGGGGCCAGGGGCCCACAGATACGCAGTATTTT	CATSRDGGQGPTDTQYF
TRBD1	TRBV12-3/TRBV12-4	-	TRBJ1-3	TGTGCCAGCAGTCGGGACAGGGGGTTCGGAAACACCATATATTTT	CASSRDRGFGNTIYF
TRBD1	TRBV7-2	many	TRBJ2-7	TGTGCCAGCAGCCCTGACAGGGGTCGGGACGAGCAGTACTTC	CASSPDRGRDEQYF
-	TRBV18	few	TRBJ2-2	TGTGCCAGCCCGTCAGCAGACCTGAACACCGGGGAGCTGTTTTTT	CASPSADLNTGELFF
-	TRBV28	many	TRBJ1-4	TGTGCCAGCAGTTTAACGGGTGCGGGAACTAATGAAAAACTGTTTTTT	CASSLTGAGTNEKLFF
TRBD1	TRBV5-1	many	TRBJ2-4	TGCGCCAGCAGTTCCCCGGGACAGGGAGACATTCAGTACTTC	CASSSPGQGDIQYF
-	TRBV6-4	many	TRBJ1-5	TGTGCCAGCAGTGACTCGCCGGAGGGGAAGAGCGGCAATCAGCCCCAGCATTTT	CASSDSPEGKSGNQPQHF
-	TRBV29-1	many	TRBJ2-3	TGCAGCGTTGAAAGAGGGGGTTCTGGCACAGATACGCAGTATTTT	CSVERGGSGTDTQYF
-	TRBV6-2/TRBV6-3	many	TRBJ1-1	TGTGCCAGCAGTTACTCTGTGCGGGATCCCTTGAACACTGAAGCTTTCTTT	CASSYSVRDPLNTEAFF
-	TRBV10-3	many	TRBJ1-5	TGTGCCATCAGTGATCCTGGGACGACCCAGCATTTT	CAISDPGTTQHF
TRBD2	TRBV13	many	TRBJ2-7	TGTGCCAGCAGCGAAAACCCGTTCGGACTAGCGGGGAGATCCTACGAGCAGTACTTC	CASSENPFGLAGRSYEQYF
-	TRBV6-2/TRBV6-3	many	TRBJ2-1	TGTGCCAGCAGTTACGGCGGATTTTACAATGAGCAGTTCTTC	CASSYGGFYNEQFF
-	TRBV6-2/TRBV6-3	few	TRBJ2-1	TGTGCCAGCAGTCCGGACAGTTTTGTTGGCTACAATGAGCAGTTCTTC	CASSPDSFVGYNEQFF
TRBD2	TRBV7-6	many	TRBJ2-1	TGTGCCAGCAGCTTAATCCAGCGGGGGGCCTACAATGAGCAGTTCTTC	CASSLIQRGAYNEQFF
TRBD1	TRBV7-2	many	TRBJ2-7	TGTGCCAGCAGCTCCGACAGGGGCCCCTACGAGCAGTACTTC	CASSSDRGPYEQYF
TRBD1	TRBV15	many	TRBJ2-4	TGTGCCACCAGCATGGGACAGGGTGCGGGAAACATTCAGTACTTC	CATSMGQGAGNIQYF
TRBD1	TRBV20-1	many	TRBJ1-2	TGCAGTGCTAGCACAGGGGGTTTGGAAGATGGCTACACCTTC	CSASTGGLEDGYTF
TRBD2	TRBV7-9	many	TRBJ2-3	TGTGCCAGCAGCATGCCGACTAGCGGGGGGGTACCAGATACGCAGTATTTT	CASSMPTSGGVPDTQYF
-	TRBV12-3/TRBV12-4	many	TRBJ1-1	TGTGCCAGCAGTGAAGGCTCTTTGAACACTGAAGCTTTCTTT	CASSEGSLNTEAFF
-	TRBV7-2	many	TRBJ2-1	TGTGCCAGCAGCTTTGGACAGTCTTACAATGAGCAGTTCTTC	CASSFGQSYNEQFF
-	TRBV7-9	many	TRBJ2-1	TGTGCCAGCAGGGGAATTCGGGGGACACCAATTGACTCCTACAATGAGCAGTTCTTC	CASRGIRGTPIDSYNEQFF
-	TRBV3-1	many	TRBJ2-1	TGTGCCAGCAGCCGGGCGGTATACAATGAGCAGTTCTTC	CASSRAVYNEQFF
TRBD1	TRBV4-1	many	TRBJ1-2	TGCGCCAGCAGCCAAGGCCTCCGGGACAGGGGCGGAGATGGCTACACCTTC	CASSQGLRDRGGDGYTF
-	TRBV28	many	TRBJ2-6	TGTGCCAGCAGTTTAGCCCGGGCTGGGGCCAACGTCCTGACTTTC	CASSLARAGANVLTF
TRBD1	TRBV2	many	TRBJ1-5	TGTGCCAGCGAGTTGGACAGGGATAGCAATCAGCCCCAGCATTTT	CASELDRDSNQPQHF